Listed below are T cell receptor beta chains from one sample, sequenced in a study of graft-versus-host responses after intestinal transplantation. Produced via immunoSEQ multiplex PCR; TCRdb's table is partial and in-frame only. The data hold about 57,000 clones, with 70% to 90% observed a single time. The source was PBMCs, collected 26 days after transplant. The receptor source for this set is a human patient who received an intestinal transplant, so some T cells may come from the graft donor. Each CDR3 is given with its conserved first and last residue. D genes are given only for firm matches. Expanded clones are given a class, and other clones once, few, many or no size at all.

size	J	D	V	DNA	CDR3
-	TRBJ2-7	TRBD1	TRBV4-1	TGCGCCAGCAGCCAAGAGGACAGGCAAGCCTACGAGCAGTACTTC	CASSQEDRQAYEQYF
-	TRBJ1-2	-	TRBV19	TGTGCCAGTAGTACAGCGACGTTGGACTATGGCTACACCTTC	CASSTATLDYGYTF
once	TRBJ2-3	-	TRBV11-2	TGTGCCAGCATCCCACGGGGGTACAGCACAGATACGCAGTATTTT	CASIPRGYSTDTQYF
-	TRBJ2-1	-	TRBV27	TGTGCCAGGAGCCGAGGGGGGGATGAGCAGTTCTTC	CARSRGGDEQFF
once	TRBJ2-7	TRBD2	TRBV6-5	TGTGCCAGCAGTTACGGACCGTCAGCGGGATCCGAGCAGTACTTC	CASSYGPSAGSEQYF
once	TRBJ2-1	-	TRBV21-1	TGTGCCAGCAGCACCCTCGACTATTCCTACAATGAGCAGTTCTTC	CASSTLDYSYNEQFF
-	TRBJ1-1	-	TRBV5-1	TGCGCCAGCAGCCTCTCGGGGGAGGGGGGCACTGAAGCTTTCTTT	CASSLSGEGGTEAFF
-	TRBJ1-2	TRBD1	TRBV25-1	TGTGCCAGCAGTGAAAGATGGGACAGGGCCCATGGCTACACCTTC	CASSERWDRAHGYTF
-	TRBJ2-1	-	TRBV5-1	TGCGCCAGCAGCTTGGATCTAGCAGGAGATGAGCAGTTCTTC	CASSLDLAGDEQFF
-	TRBJ1-5	-	TRBV12-2	TGTGCAAGTCGCATTCGACAGATCAATCAGCCCCAGCATTTT	CASRIRQINQPQHF
once	TRBJ2-5	-	TRBV9	TGTGCCAGCAGCGTAGGGGGCAGGGGAGAGACCCAGTACTTC	CASSVGGRGETQYF
-	TRBJ2-5	-	TRBV4-2	TGTGCCAGCAGCCAAGCGAGGGAGAGTGTAGAGACCCAGTACTTC	CASSQARESVETQYF
-	TRBJ2-3	TRBD2	TRBV28	TGTGCCAGCAGTTTGGGTCTAGCGGGACGCACAGATACGCAGTATTTT	CASSLGLAGRTDTQYF
-	TRBJ2-6	-	TRBV25-1	TGTGCCAGCGGAGTCCGGGACAAGAGCTCTGGGGCCAACGTCCTGACTTTC	CASGVRDKSSGANVLTF
-	TRBJ1-1	-	TRBV11-2	TGTGCCAGCAGCCTCGGGTACGGGCGGGCTTCGAACACTGAAGCTTTCTTT	CASSLGYGRASNTEAFF
-	TRBJ2-1	-	TRBV2	TGTGCCAGCGAAACTAGCTGGCGACGGGGTGAGCAGTTCTTC	CASETSWRRGEQFF
-	TRBJ2-1	TRBD2	TRBV28	TGTGCCAGCAGCCGGACTAGCGGGGGGCCTTCTTTCAATGAGCAGTTCTTC	CASSRTSGGPSFNEQFF
-	TRBJ2-3	-	TRBV7-3	TGTGCCAGCAGCTTATGGGGCCGACTCACAGATACGCAGTATTTT	CASSLWGRLTDTQYF
-	TRBJ1-4	-	TRBV2	TGTGCCAGCAGTGAAGTTGGGACTACTAATGAAAAACTGTTTTTT	CASSEVGTTNEKLFF
-	TRBJ1-3	-	TRBV4-1	TGCGCCAGCAGCCAAGAGGTTCAGGGCGGATACACCATATATTTT	CASSQEVQGGYTIYF
-	TRBJ1-5	TRBD1	TRBV28	TGTGCCAGCAGTCGGGACAGAGAACACAATCAGCCCCAGCATTTT	CASSRDREHNQPQHF
-	TRBJ2-2	-	TRBV18	TGTGCCAGCTCACCAAGGACACCAAACACCGGGGAGCTGTTTTTT	CASSPRTPNTGELFF